These 25 T cell receptor beta chains originate from one sample sequenced in a study of T-cell memory formation after mild COVID-19. TCRdb analysed the 5' RACE reads with MiXCR anew, one entry per CDR3 protein. There are 390,000 or so distinct CDR3 sequences in the sample; 15% to 20% occur only once, and 20% to 25% lies in the top ten. Material: PBMCs or a T cell subset sorted from them (not recorded which). The receptors originated from a man between 18 and 29 years old who had mild COVID-19 (a few samples of this study predate the infection). Cell type and time point are not known.

This clonotype came up a few times. The J gene is TRBJ2-7, the V gene TRBV27, with unresolved D. This CDR3 is 13 amino acids long. The germline V gene encodes CDR1 MNHEY and CDR2 SMNVEV (reference sequence). V was trimmed by 6 bases and J by 0 bases, leaving 9 bases between them. CDR3: CASRPDRSYEQYV. The CDR3, as DNA: TGTGCCAGCAGGCCGGACCGCTCCTACGAGCAGTACGTC.

The chain couples TRBV4-3 to TRBJ2-1, with D unresolved. The CDR3 contains 14 residues. CDR1 and CDR2 (germline): LGHNA, YSLEER. The V and J ends lost 5 bases and 7 bases respectively, with 15 bases between them. DNA for the CDR3: TGCGCCAGCAGCTACCGCTTTTCTGCAAATGAGCAGTTCTTC. Translation gives CASSYRFSANEQFF.

At least ten counts were recorded for this clonotype. The chain carries TRBV24-1 and TRBJ2-3; TRBD1 might be the D (8 bases). Trimming removed 9 bases at V and 5 bases at J, with 17 bases between. The CDR3 spans 14 residues. Germline CDR1 KGHDR, CDR2 SFDVKD. The CDR3 is CATEQGGSLDTQYF. The CDR3 DNA reads as TGTGCCACCGAACAGGGGGGGAGCTTAGATACGCAGTATTTT.

V usage is TRBV7-2 and J usage is TRBJ2-7, with 11 bases fitting TRBD2. The germline V gene has CDR1 SGHTA and CDR2 FQGNSA. The CDR3 spans 15 residues. Germline trimming cut 2 bases from V and 4 bases from J; bases unmatched to any gene: 4. CDR3 protein: CASSLPSGGIYEQYF. The CDR3 DNA reads as TGTGCCAGCAGCTTACCTAGCGGGGGGATTTACGAGCAGTACTTC.

There are a few counts of this clonotype. This chain links TRBV5-1 with TRBJ1-2; 11 nucleotides line up with TRBD1. Germline V gives CDR1 SGHRS, CDR2 YFSETQ. This CDR3 has 14 amino acids. With 4 bases clipped from V and 7 bases from J, the junction kept 6 bases outside the gene matches. CDR3 sequence: CASSPDRGLLGYTF. DNA for the CDR3: TGCGCCAGCAGCCCGGACAGGGGGCTTCTTGGCTACACCTTC.

This clonotype appeared a few times. This sequence joins TRBV20-1 and TRBJ2-3; 8 bases are a match to TRBD2. The CDR3 is 13 residues long. V shed 6 bases, J shed 2 bases, and the junction held 4 bases outside the gene matches. The V gene's germline CDR1 is DFQATT and CDR2 SNEGSKA (reference sequence). CDR3 nucleotide sequence: TGCAGTGCAAGGACTAGCTACACAGATACGCAGTATTTT. Translation gives CSARTSYTDTQYF.

This clonotype was detected a few times. This rearrangement joins TRBV7-2 to TRBJ2-7, with 10 bases aligning to TRBD2. CDR1 is SGHTA and CDR2 is FQGNSA in the germline V gene. The CDR3 covers 15 residues. V was clipped by 3 bases and J by 2 bases; unmatched bases: 4. The CDR3 is CASSFSGGIPYEQYF. CDR3 in DNA: TGTGCCAGCAGCTTTAGCGGGGGGATTCCCTACGAGCAGTACTTC.

This clonotype was detected only a few times. This chain links TRBV5-1 with TRBJ2-5, with D unresolved. Germline CDR1 is SGHRS and CDR2 is YFSETQ. CDR3 length: 15 amino acids. Trimming stripped 4 bases from V and 1 base from J, with 14 bases between. The CDR3 is CASSGHGGRQETQYF. CDR3 in DNA: TGCGCCAGCAGCGGTCACGGCGGACGCCAAGAGACCCAGTACTTC.

This clonotype was counted between two and nine times. This sequence joins TRBV7-2 and TRBJ2-7, with 8 bases identical to TRBD1. CDR1 is SGHTA and CDR2 is FQGNSA in the germline V gene. Trimming cost V 5 bases and J 6 bases; bases outside gene matches: 6. CDR3 length: 13 residues. CDR3 DNA: TGTGCCAGCAGCGTCGACACAGGGGGCGAGCAGTACGTC. Residues: CASSVDTGGEQYV.

The genes are TRBV5-5 and TRBJ2-7; D not certain. This CDR3 is 13 amino acids long. The V end lost 4 bases, the J end lost 1 base, and 9 bases lay between the germline ends. Germline lookup yields CDR1 SGHKS and CDR2 YYEKEE (reference sequence). The CDR3 reads CASSQSWSYEQYV. The CDR3 DNA reads TGTGCCAGCAGCCAGTCTTGGTCCTACGAGCAGTACGTC.

This rearrangement joins TRBV7-9 to TRBJ2-7; D ambiguous. Trimming shortened V by 2 bases and J by 1 base, and 15 bases separated the two germline ends. The germline gives CDR1 SEHNR, CDR2 FQNEAQ (reference sequence). This CDR3 spans 16 amino acids. CDR3 region: CASSLIPDVYSYEQYV. The CDR3 DNA reads as TGTGCCAGCAGCTTAATCCCCGACGTATATTCCTACGAGCAGTACGTC.

This clonotype was detected ten times or more. The chain recombines TRBV12-3 or TRBV12-4 with TRBJ1-1; 9 bases line up with TRBD1. V gave up 6 bases and J gave up 4 bases; unmatched junction bases: 6. This CDR3 contains 14 residues. The CDR3 sequence is CASSLQGAGTEAFF. The CDR3 DNA sequence: TGTGCCAGCAGCCTACAGGGGGCAGGCACTGAAGCTTTCTTT.

This chain connects TRBV20-1 to TRBJ2-7, with no clear D. Trimming took 6 bases from V and 9 from J, leaving 15 bases between them. The CDR3 loop spans 11 amino acids. Germline CDR1 is DFQATT and CDR2 is SNEGSKA (reference sequence). The CDR3 nucleotides are TGCAGTGCGTTGCTTGGGATAGGGCAGTACTTC. It is translated as CSALLGIGQYF.

This clonotype turned up a few times. V and J are TRBV20-1 and TRBJ1-6; TRBD1 matches 7 bases. CDR1 DFQATT and CDR2 SNEGSKA come from the germline V gene (reference sequence). J was trimmed by 7 bases and V by 0 bases; bases with no gene match: 3. The CDR3 spans 14 residues. The CDR3 region is CSARDSRGNSPLHF. As DNA, the CDR3 is TGCAGTGCTAGAGATAGCAGGGGGAATTCACCCCTCCACTTT.

This clonotype occurred a few times. The J gene is TRBJ2-3, the V gene TRBV7-2; D uncertain. CDR3 length: 12 amino acids. Germline V gene data show CDR1 as SGHTA and CDR2 as FQGNSA. V was trimmed by 5 bases and J by 4 bases, leaving 7 bases between them. The CDR3: CASSAESDTQYF. The CDR3 DNA is TGTGCCAGCAGCGCAGAATCAGATACGCAGTATTTT.

The V and J genes are TRBV27 and TRBJ2-3; TRBD2 matches 11 bases. CDR1 and CDR2 (germline): MNHEY, SMNVEV (reference sequence). The junction had 4 bases not matched to a gene; V was cut back by 7 bases and J by 1 base. The CDR3 length is 15 residues. The CDR3 DNA reads TGTGCCAGCACCACACTAGCGGGAGGCACAGATACGCAGTATTTT. This gives the protein CASTTLAGGTDTQYF.

In this sample, this clonotype turned up a few times. J is TRBJ1-2 and V is TRBV7-2; D uncertain. The CDR3 loop spans 16 amino acids. CDR1 and CDR2 (germline): SGHTA, FQGNSA. Deletions cut 5 bases from V and 2 bases from J, with 18 bases between. The CDR3 bases are TGTGCCAGCAGCCTGGGAGGGATCGGAACAAACTATGGCTACACCTTC. Translated: CASSLGGIGTNYGYTF.

The chain joins TRBV7-9 to TRBJ2-3, with D unresolved. In germline, CDR1 is SEHNR, CDR2 FQNEAQ (reference sequence). This CDR3 is 13 amino acids long. Trimming pared 6 bases from V and 1 base from J, leaving 8 bases between. The CDR3 region has the DNA TGTGCCAGCAGACCCTATGGCACAGATACGCAGTATTTT. Translation gives CASRPYGTDTQYF.

This clonotype was seen only a few times. The chain is built from TRBV28 and TRBJ2-3; 8 bases line up with TRBD2. Germline CDR1 MDHEN, CDR2 SYDVKM. The length of the CDR3 is 12 residues. The V and J ends lost 4 bases and 10 bases, in that order; junction bases with no gene match: 4. Written as DNA, the CDR3 is TGTGCCAGCAGTTCCCGGGGGGGCGCGCAGTATTTT. Its translation is CASSSRGGAQYF.

This chain joins TRBV7-2 and TRBJ2-3, with D unresolved. The V end lost 0 bases, the J end lost 2 bases, and 9 bases lay between the germline ends. Germline loops: CDR1 SGHTA, CDR2 FQGNSA. This CDR3 comprises 15 residues. DNA for the CDR3: TGTGCCAGCAGCTTAGCGTACAGCACCACAGATACGCAGTATTTT. Its translation: CASSLAYSTTDTQYF.

This clonotype was counted at least ten times. The V call is TRBV4-1, the J call TRBJ1-1; the D is unclear. CDR1 is MGHRA, CDR2 YSYEKL, per germline. Trimming left V 0 bases short and J 1 base short, with 9 bases between. This CDR3 is built from 15 residues. CDR3 DNA sequence: TGCGCCAGCAGCCAAGAAGATGGTGGGAACACTGAAGCTTTCTTT. It codes for CASSQEDGGNTEAFF.

This clonotype was seen many times. The chain couples TRBV7-2 to TRBJ1-5; possibly TRBD1 for D (5 bases). Germline CDR1 and CDR2: SGHTA and FQGNSA. V shed 4 bases and J shed 6 bases, with 13 bases lying between them. There are 14 residues in the CDR3. The CDR3 nucleotides read TGTGCCAGCAGCTCCCGGGGGGGAAGTCAGCCCCAGCATTTT. It encodes CASSSRGGSQPQHF.

This clonotype was found a few times. The rearrangement links TRBV7-2 to TRBJ2-5; D assignment may be TRBD1 or TRBD2 (6 bases each). CDR3 size: 16 residues. The V end was cut by 6 bases, the J end by 3 bases, with 20 bases between. The germline V gene has CDR1 SGHTA and CDR2 FQGNSA. In DNA, the CDR3 is TGTGCCAGCAGAAATGCCCTTGGGGGGCGGAAAGAGACCCAGTACTTC. It yields the protein CASRNALGGRKETQYF. The whole variable domain, remainder taken from reference TRBV7-2 and TRBJ2-5, is GAGVSQSPSNKVTEKGKDVELRCDPISGHTALYWYRQSLGQGLEFLIYFQGNSAPDKSGLPSDRFSAERTGGSVSTLTIQRTQQEDSAVYLCASRNALGGRKETQYFGPGTRLLVL.

This sequence joins TRBV19 and TRBJ2-3; D call uncertain. Germline-derived CDR1 and CDR2 are LNHDA and SQIVND (reference sequence). The CDR3 extends over 13 amino acids. Deletions cut 7 bases from V and 4 bases from J, with 12 bases between. The CDR3 region is CASNMIGSDTQYF. The CDR3 DNA sequence: TGTGCCAGTAATATGATCGGCTCAGATACGCAGTATTTT.

Many counts were recorded for this clonotype. The chain links TRBV20-1 to TRBJ2-5; 7 bases align to TRBD1. Germline trimming cut 1 base from V and 5 bases from J; bases unmatched to any gene: 10. Per germline, CDR1 DFQATT and CDR2 SNEGSKA (reference sequence). This CDR3 comprises 15 residues. This CDR3 reads CSARARQGAEETQYF. The CDR3 nucleotides are TGCAGTGCTAGAGCTCGACAGGGCGCGGAGGAGACCCAGTACTTC.